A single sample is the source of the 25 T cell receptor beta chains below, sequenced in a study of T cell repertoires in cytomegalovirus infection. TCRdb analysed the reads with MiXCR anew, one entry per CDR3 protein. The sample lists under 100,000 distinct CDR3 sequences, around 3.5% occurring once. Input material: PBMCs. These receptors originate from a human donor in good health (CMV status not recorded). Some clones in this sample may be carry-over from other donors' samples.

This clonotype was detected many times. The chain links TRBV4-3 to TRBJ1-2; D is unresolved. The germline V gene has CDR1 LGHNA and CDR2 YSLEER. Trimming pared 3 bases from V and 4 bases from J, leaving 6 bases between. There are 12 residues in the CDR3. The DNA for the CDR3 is TGCGCCAGCAGCCATCGGTCCTATGGCTACACCTTC. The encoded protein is CASSHRSYGYTF.

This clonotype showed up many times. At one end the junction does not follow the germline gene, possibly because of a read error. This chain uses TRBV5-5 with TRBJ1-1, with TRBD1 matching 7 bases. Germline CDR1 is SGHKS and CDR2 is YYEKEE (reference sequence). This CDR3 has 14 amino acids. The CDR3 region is CVSSFFGTEDKAFF. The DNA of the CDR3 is TGTGTCAGCAGCTTCTTTGGGACAGAAGACAAAGCTTTCTTT.

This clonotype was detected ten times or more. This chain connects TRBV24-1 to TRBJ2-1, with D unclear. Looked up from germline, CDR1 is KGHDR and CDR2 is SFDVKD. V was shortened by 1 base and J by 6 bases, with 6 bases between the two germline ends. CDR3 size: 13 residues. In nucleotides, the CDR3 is TGTGCCACCAGTGATTTTCGAGGCAATGAGCAGTTCTTC. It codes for CATSDFRGNEQFF.

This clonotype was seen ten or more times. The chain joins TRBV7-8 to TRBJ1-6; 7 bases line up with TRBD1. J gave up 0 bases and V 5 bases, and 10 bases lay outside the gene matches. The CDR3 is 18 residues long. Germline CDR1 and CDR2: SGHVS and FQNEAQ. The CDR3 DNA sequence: TGTGCCAGCAGCCCCAGGGGGATAGAGAGCTCCTATAATTCACCCCTCCACTTT. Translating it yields CASSPRGIESSYNSPLHF.

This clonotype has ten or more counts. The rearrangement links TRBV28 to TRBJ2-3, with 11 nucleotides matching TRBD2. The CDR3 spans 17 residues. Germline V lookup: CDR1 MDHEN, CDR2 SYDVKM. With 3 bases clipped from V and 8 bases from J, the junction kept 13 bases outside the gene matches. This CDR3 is CASSFPSLAGVKVTQYF. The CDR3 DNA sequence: TGTGCCAGCAGTTTCCCCTCACTAGCGGGGGTTAAAGTTACGCAGTATTTT.

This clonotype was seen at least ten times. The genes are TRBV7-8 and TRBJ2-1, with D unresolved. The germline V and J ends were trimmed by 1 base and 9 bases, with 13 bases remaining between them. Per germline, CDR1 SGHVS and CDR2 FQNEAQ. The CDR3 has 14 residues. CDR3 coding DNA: TGTGCCAGCAGCTTAGTCCGGAAGGTCGGTGAGCAGTTCTTC. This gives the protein CASSLVRKVGEQFF.

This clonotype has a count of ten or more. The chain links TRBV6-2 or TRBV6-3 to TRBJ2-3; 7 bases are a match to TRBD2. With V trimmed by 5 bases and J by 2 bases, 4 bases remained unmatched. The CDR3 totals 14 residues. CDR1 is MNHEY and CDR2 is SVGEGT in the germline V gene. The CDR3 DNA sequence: TGTGCCAGCAGTCCCAGCGGGGCCACAGATACGCAGTATTTT. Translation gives CASSPSGATDTQYF.

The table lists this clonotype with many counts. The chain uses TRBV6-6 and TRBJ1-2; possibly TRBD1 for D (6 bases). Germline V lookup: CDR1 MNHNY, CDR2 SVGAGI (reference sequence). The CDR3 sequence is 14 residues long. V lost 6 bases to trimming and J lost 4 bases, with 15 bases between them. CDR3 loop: CASRATGATYGYTF. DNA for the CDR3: TGTGCCAGCAGGGCTACGGGGGCAACCTATGGCTACACCTTC.

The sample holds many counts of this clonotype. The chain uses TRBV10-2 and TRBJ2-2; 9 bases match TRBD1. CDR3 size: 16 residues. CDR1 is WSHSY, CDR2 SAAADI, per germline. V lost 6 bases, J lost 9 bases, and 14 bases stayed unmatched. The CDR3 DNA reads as TGCGCCAGCAGCGGATCTTTTTACAGGGGGCGCAGGGAGCTGTTTTTT. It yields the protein CASSGSFYRGRRELFF.

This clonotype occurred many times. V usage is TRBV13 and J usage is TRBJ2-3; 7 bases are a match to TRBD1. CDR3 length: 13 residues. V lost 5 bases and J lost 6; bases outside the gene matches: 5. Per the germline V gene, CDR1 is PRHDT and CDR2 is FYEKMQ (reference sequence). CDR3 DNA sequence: TGTGCCAGCAGCACGACAGGGTTCGATACGCAGTATTTT. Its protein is CASSTTGFDTQYF.

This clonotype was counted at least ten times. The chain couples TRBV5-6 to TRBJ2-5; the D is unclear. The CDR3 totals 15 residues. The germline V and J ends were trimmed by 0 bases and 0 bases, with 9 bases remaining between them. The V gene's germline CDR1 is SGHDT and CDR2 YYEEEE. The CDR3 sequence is CASSLGFGDQETQYF. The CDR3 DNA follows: TGTGCCAGCAGCTTGGGTTTCGGCGACCAAGAGACCCAGTACTTC.

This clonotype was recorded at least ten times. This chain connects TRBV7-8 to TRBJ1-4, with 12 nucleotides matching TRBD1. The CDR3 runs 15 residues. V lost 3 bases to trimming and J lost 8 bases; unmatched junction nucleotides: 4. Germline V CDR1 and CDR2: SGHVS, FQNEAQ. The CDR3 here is CASSFWDRGQEKLFF. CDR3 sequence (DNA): TGTGCCAGCAGCTTTTGGGACAGGGGGCAAGAAAAACTGTTTTTT.

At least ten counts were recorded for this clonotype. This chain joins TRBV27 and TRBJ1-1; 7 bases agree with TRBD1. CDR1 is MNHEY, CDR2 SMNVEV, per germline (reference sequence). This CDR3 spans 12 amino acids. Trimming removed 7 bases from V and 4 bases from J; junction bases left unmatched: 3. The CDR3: CASKQGTTEAFF. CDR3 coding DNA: TGTGCCAGCAAACAGGGGACCACTGAAGCTTTCTTT.

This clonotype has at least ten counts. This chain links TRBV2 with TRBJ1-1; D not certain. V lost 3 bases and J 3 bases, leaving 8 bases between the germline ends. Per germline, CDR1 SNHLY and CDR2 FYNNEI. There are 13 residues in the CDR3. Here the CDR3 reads CASSDWEDTEAFF. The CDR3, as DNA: TGTGCCAGCAGTGACTGGGAAGACACTGAAGCTTTCTTT. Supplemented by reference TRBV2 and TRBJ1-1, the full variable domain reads EPEVTQTPSHQVTQMGQEVILRCVPISNHLYFYWYRQILGQKVEFLVSFYNNEISEKSEIFDDQFSVERPDGSNFTLKIRSTKLEDSAMYFCASSDWEDTEAFFGQGTRLTVV.

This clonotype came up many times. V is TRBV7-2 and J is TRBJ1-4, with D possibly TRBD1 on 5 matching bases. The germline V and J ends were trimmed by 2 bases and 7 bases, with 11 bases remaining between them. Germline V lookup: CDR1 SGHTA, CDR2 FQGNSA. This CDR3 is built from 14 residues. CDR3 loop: CASSLIAGTEKLFF. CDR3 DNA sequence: TGTGCCAGCAGCTTAATTGCAGGGACTGAAAAACTGTTTTTT.

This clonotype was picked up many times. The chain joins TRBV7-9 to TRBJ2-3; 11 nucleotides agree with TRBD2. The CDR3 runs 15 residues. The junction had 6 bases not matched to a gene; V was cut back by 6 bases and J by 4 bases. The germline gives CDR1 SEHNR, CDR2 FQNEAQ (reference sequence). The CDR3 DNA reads TGTGCCAGCAGGCTAGCGGGGGGCGGCGCAGATACGCAGTATTTT. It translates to CASRLAGGGADTQYF.

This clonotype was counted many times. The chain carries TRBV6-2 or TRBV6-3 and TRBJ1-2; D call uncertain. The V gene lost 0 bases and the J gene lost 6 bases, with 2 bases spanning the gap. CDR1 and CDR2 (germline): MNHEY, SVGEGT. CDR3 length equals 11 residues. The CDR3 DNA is TGTGCCAGCAGTTACTCCCATGGCTACACCTTC. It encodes CASSYSHGYTF.

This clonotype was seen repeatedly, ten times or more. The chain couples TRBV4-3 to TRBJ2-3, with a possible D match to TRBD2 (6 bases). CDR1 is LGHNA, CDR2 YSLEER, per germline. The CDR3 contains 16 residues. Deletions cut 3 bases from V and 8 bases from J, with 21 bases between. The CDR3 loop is CASSQDYPGGSVTQYF. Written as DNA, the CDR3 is TGCGCCAGCAGCCAGGACTACCCCGGCGGATCCGTTACGCAGTATTTT.

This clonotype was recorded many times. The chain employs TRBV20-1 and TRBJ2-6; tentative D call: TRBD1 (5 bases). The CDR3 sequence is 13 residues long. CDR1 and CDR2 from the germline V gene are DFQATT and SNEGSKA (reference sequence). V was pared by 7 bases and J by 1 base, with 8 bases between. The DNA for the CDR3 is TGCAGTGTCAGGGCTTCTGGGGCCAACGTCCTGACTTTC. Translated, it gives CSVRASGANVLTF.

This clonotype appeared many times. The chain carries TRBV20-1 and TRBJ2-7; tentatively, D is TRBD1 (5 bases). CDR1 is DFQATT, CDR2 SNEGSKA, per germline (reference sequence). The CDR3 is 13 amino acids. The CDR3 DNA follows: TGCAAGGGTATGGGGCAGTCTTCCTACGAGCAGTACTTC. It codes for CKGMGQSSYEQYF.

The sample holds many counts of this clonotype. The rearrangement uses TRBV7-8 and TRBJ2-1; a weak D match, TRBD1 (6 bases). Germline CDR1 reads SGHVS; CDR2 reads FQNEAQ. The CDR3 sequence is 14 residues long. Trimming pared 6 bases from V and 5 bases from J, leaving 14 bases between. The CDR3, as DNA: TGTGCCAGCAGGCCAGGACAGTATAACAATGAGCAGTTCTTC. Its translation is CASRPGQYNNEQFF.

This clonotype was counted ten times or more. The chain's CDR3 is CASSARSSYEQYF. The DNA of the CDR3 is TGTGCCAGCAGCGCACGGTCGTCCTACGAGCAGTACTTC. This chain links TRBV5-4 with TRBJ2-7, with D unresolved. CDR1 SGHNT and CDR2 YYREEE come from the germline V gene (reference sequence). This CDR3 region has 13 residues. V shed 4 bases and J shed 1 base, with 9 bases lying between them.

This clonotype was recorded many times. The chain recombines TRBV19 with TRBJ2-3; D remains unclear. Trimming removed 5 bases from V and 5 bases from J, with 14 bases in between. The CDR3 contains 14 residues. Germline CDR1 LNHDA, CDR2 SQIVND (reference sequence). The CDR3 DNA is TGTGCCAGTAGTCCCCCAGGCCTGCGAGATACGCAGTATTTT. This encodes CASSPPGLRDTQYF.

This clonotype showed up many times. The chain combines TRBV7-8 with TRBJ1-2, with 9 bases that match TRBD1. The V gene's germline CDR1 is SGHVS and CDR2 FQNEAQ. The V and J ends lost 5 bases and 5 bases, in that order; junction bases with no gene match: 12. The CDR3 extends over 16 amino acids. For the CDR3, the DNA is TGTGCCAGCAGCCTCGCCTCCGGGACAGGGCCTTATGGCTACACCTTC. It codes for CASSLASGTGPYGYTF.

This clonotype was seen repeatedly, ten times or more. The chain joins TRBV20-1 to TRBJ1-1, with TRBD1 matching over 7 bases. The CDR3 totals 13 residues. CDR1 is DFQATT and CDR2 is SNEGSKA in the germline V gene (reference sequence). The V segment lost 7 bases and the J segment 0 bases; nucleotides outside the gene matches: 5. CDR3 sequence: CSVPTGMNTEAFF. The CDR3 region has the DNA TGCAGTGTACCGACAGGGATGAACACTGAAGCTTTCTTT.